The subject of this entry is one T cell receptor (beta chain). The record originates from a study of T cells in Graves' hyperthyroidism and ophthalmopathy. It was uncontrolled infection, other autoimmune disease, pregnancy or lactation that excluded patients. Clinical symptoms, serum thyroxine and TRAb, thyroid ultrasound and orbital computed tomography together formed the diagnostic basis. The PBMCs had their origin in approximately 10 ml of fresh peripheral blood. CDR1 and CDR2 from the germline V gene are SNHLY and FYNNEI. The CDR3 runs 14 residues. V was pared by 10 bases and J by 6 bases, with 6 bases of the junction left unmatched. The investigators amplified TCR beta CDR3 regions from RNA transcripts. The HTBI primer set served for first-round RT-PCR of the TCR CDR3. MiXCR, run by TCRdb on the multiplex PCR reads, gives a single entry per CDR3 protein. Among 650,000 to 850,000 distinct CDR3 sequences listed, 18% were seen once.

This chain connects TRBV2 to TRBJ2-2, with 12 bases matching TRBD1. The sequencing input was blood. This clonotype originated in a woman aged 45-65 years with Graves' hyperthyroidism that later progressed to Graves' ophthalmopathy. CDR3 DNA sequence: TGTGCCACCGGGGACAGGGGGCCGGCCGGGGAGCTGTTTTTT. This encodes CATGDRGPAGELFF.